A few counts support the clone carrying this T cell receptor beta chain. Its specificity is not known. Using its own MiXCR run on the reads, TCRdb lists one record per CDR3 protein. The sample records fewer than 200,000 distinct CDR3 sequences, nearly 9.5% being singletons. The sample is drawn from a study of T cell repertoires in cytomegalovirus infection. For the study at large: CMV infection plus the matching HLA type was flagged by public TCR beta signatures.

The CDR3 extends over 15 amino acids. V was shortened by 4 bases and J by 4 bases, with 16 bases between the two germline ends. Germline V lookup: CDR1 LGHNA, CDR2 YSLEER. Study findings and constraints: Identification of carriers of CMV plus the relevant HLA was performed using cumulative public TCR beta family frequency. Across the ex vivo response, the dominant clonotypes were HLA-C-restricted CMV-specific TCR beta clonotypes.

The V gene is TRBV4-3, the J gene TRBJ1-2, with TRBD1 as a possible D gene (6 bases). The sequencing input was PBMCs. The clonotype comes from a human donor in good health (CMV status not recorded). Some clones in this sample may be carry-over from other donors' samples. Here the CDR3 reads CASSPGNRDPYGYTF. CDR3 nucleotides: TGCGCCAGCAGCCCGGGTAACAGGGACCCCTATGGCTACACCTTC.